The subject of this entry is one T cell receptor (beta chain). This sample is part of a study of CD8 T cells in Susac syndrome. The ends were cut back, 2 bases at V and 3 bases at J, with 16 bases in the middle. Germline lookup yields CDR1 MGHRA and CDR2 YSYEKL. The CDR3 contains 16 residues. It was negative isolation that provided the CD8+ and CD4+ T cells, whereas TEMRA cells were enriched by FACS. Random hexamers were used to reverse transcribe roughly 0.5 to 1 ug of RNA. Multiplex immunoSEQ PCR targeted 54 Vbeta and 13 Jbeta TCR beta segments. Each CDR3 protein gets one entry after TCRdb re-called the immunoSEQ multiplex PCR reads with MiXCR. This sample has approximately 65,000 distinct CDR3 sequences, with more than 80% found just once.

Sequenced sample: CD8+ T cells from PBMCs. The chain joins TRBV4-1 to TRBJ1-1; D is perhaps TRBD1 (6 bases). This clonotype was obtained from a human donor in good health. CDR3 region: CASSQSPGRGDTEAFF. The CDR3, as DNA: TGCGCCAGCAGCCAAAGCCCCGGCAGGGGCGACACTGAAGCTTTCTTT.